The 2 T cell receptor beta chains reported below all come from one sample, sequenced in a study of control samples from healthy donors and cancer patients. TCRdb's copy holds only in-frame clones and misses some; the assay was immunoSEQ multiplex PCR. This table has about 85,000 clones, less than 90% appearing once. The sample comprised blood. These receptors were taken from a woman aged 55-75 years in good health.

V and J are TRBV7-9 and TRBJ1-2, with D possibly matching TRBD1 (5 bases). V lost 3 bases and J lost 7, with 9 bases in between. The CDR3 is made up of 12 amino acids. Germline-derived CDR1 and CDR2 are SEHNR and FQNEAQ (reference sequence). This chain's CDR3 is CASSFRGGGYTF. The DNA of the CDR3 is TGTGCCAGCAGCTTCCGGGGGGGTGGCTACACCTTC.

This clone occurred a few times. CDR3 sequence (DNA): TGCGCCAGCAGTGAGTCCGCCAGCCCCTATGGCTACACCTTC. It is translated as CASSESASPYGYTF. The chain combines TRBV10-2 with TRBJ1-2; D not resolved. The V gene lost 0 bases and the J gene lost 4 bases, with 9 bases spanning the gap. The CDR3 is 14 amino acids. Looked up from germline, CDR1 is WSHSY and CDR2 is SAAADI.